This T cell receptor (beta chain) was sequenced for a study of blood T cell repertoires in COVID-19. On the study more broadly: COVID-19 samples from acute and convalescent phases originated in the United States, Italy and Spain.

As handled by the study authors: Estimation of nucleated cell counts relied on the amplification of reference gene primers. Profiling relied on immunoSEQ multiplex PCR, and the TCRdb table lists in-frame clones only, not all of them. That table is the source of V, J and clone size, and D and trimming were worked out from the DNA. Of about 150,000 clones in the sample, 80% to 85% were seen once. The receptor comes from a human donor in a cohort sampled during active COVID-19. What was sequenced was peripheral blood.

The CDR3 loop is CASSLEGAGYTF. In DNA, the CDR3 is TGTGCCAGCAGCTTAGAAGGGGCTGGCTACACCTTC. The chain couples TRBV11-2 to TRBJ1-2, with D perhaps TRBD1 (5 bases). Germline assignment: CDR1 SGHAT and CDR2 FQNNGV. Trimming pared 0 bases from V and 7 bases from J, leaving 6 bases between. This CDR3 is 12 amino acids long.